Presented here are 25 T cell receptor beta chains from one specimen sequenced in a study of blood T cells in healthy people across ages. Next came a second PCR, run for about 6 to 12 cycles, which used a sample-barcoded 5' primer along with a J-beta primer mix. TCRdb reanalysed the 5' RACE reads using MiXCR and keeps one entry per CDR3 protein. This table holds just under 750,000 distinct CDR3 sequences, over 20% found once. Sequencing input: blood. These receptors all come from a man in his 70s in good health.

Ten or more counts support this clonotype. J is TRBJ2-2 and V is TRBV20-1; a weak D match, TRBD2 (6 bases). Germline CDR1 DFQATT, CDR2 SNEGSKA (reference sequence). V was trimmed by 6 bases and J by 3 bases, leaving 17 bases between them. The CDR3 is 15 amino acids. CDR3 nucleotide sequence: TGCAGTGCGGGGGATAATCAGCGGGACACCGGGGAGCTGTTTTTT. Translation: CSAGDNQRDTGELFF.

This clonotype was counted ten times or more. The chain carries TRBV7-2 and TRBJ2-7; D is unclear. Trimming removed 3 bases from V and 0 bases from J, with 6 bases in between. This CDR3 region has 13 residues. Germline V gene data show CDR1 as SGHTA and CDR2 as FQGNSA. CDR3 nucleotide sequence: TGTGCCAGCAGCTTCGGCAGCTCCTACGAGCAGTACTTC. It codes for CASSFGSSYEQYF.

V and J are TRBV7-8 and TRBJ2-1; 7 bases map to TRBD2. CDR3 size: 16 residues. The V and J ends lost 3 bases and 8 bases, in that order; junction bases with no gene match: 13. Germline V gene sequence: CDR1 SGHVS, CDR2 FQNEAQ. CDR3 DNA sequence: TGTGCCAGCAGCTTCTTGAGCGGGGATGTCGGCTATGAGCAGTTCTTC. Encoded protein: CASSFLSGDVGYEQFF.

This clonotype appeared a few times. The CDR3 region is CASSGSRQSTEAFF. In DNA form, the CDR3 reads TGTGCCAGCAGTGGGTCAAGACAGTCCACTGAAGCTTTCTTT. The chain employs TRBV3-1 and TRBJ1-1, with TRBD1 as a possible D gene (5 bases). Per the germline V gene, CDR1 is LGHDT and CDR2 is YNNKEL (reference sequence). V gave up 6 bases and J gave up 4 bases, with 15 bases separating them. The CDR3 consists of 14 residues.

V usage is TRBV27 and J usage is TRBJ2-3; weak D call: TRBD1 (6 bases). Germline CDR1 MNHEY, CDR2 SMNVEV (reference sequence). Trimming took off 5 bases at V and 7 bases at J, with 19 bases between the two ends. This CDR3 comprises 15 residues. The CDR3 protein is CASSEDSPRRYTQYF. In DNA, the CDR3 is TGTGCCAGCAGTGAGGACAGCCCCCGGCGATATACGCAGTATTTT.

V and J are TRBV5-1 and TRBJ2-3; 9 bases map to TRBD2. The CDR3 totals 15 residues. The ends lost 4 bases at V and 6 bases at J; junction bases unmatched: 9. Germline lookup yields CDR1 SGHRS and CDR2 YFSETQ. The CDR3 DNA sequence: TGCGCCAGCAGCAGGGTAGCGGGAGAAACGGATACGCAGTATTTT. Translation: CASSRVAGETDTQYF.

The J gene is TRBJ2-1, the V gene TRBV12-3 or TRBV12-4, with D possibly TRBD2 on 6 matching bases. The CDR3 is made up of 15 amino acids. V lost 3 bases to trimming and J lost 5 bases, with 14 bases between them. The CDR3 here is CASSFRTKVDNEQFF. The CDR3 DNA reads TGTGCCAGCAGTTTTAGGACTAAAGTGGACAATGAGCAGTTCTTC.

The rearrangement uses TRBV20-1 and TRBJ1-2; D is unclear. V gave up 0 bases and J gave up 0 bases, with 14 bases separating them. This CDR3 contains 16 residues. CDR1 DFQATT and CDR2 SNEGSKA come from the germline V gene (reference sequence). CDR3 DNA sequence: TGCAGTGCTAGAGATCCGCTGTCGCCGGCTAACTATGGCTACACCTTC. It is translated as CSARDPLSPANYGYTF.

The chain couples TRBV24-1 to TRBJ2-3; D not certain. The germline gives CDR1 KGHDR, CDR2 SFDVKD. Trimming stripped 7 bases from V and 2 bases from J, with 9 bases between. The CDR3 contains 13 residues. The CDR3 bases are TGTGCCACCAGCGGGCAGCCCACAGATACGCAGTATTTT. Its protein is CATSGQPTDTQYF.

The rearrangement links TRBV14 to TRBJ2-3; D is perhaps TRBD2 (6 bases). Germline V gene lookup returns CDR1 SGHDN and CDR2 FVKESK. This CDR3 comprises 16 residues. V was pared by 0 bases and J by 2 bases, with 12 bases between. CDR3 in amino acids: CASSQDASVITDTQYF. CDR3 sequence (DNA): TGTGCCAGCAGCCAAGACGCTAGCGTTATCACAGATACGCAGTATTTT.

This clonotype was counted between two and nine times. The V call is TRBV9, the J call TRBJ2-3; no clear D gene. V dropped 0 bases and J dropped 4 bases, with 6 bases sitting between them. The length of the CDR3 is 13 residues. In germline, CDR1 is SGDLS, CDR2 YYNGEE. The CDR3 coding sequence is TGTGCCAGCAGCGTAGCTGTTTCAGATACGCAGTATTTT. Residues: CASSVAVSDTQYF.

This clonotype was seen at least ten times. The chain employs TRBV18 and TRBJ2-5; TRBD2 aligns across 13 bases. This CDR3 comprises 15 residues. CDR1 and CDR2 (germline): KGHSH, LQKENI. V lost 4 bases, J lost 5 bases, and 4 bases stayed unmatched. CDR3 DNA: TGTGCCAGCTCACTAAGGACTAGCGGGGGTGAGACCCAGTACTTC. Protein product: CASSLRTSGGETQYF.

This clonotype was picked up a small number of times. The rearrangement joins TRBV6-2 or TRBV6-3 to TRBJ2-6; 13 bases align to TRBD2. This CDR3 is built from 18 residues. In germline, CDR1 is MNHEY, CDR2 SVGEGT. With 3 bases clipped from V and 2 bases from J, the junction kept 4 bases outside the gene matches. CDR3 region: CASSYIGLAGAGANVLTF. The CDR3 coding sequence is TGTGCCAGCAGTTATATCGGACTAGCGGGAGCTGGGGCCAACGTCCTGACTTTC.

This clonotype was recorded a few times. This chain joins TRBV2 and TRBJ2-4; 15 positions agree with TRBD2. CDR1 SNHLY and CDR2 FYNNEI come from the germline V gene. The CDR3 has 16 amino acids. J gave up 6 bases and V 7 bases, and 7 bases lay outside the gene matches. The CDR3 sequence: CASKSGTSGRINIQYF. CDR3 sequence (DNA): TGTGCCAGCAAATCCGGGACTAGCGGGAGGATAAACATTCAGTACTTC.

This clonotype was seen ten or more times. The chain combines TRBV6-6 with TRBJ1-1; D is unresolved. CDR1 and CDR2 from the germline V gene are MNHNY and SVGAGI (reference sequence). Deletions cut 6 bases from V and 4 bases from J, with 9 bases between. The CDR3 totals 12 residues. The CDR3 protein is CASRGRSTEAFF. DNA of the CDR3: TGTGCCAGCAGGGGTCGGAGCACTGAAGCTTTCTTT.

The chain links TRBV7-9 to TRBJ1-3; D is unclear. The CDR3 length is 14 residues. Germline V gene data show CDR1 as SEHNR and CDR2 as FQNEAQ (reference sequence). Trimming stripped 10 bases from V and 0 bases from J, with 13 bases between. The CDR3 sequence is CATRLGPSGNTIYF. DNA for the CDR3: TGTGCCACCAGATTGGGCCCCTCTGGAAACACCATATATTTT.

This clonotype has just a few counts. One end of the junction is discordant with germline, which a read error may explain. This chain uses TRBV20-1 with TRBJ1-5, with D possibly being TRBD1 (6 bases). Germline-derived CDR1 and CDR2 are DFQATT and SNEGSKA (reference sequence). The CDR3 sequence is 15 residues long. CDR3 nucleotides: TGCAGTGCTAGTAGGGGACAAGGGACCAATCAGCCTCAGCATTTT. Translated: CSASRGQGTNQPQHF.

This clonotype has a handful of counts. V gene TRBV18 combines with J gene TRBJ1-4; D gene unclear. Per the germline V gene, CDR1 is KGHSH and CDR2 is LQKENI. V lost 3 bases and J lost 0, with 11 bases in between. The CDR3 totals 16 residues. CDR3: CASSPQTGTTNEKLFF. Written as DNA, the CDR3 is TGTGCCAGCTCACCCCAGACTGGGACAACTAATGAAAAACTGTTTTTT.

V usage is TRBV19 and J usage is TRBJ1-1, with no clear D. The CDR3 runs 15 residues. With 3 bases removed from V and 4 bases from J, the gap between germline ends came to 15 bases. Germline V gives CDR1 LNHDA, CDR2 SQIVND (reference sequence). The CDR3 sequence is CASSIGSVPGTEAFF. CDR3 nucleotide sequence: TGTGCCAGTAGTATCGGAAGCGTCCCGGGCACTGAAGCTTTCTTT.

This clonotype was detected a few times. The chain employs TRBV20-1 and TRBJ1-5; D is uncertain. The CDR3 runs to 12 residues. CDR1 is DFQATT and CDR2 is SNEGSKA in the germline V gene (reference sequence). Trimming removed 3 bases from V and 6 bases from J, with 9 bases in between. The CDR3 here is CSARRRGQPQHF. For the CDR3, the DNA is TGCAGTGCTAGGCGCCGGGGTCAGCCCCAGCATTTT.

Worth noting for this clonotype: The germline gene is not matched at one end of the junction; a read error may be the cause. The CDR3 nucleotides are TGTGCCGGCAGCTCCCCCCTGGGGACAGGGAGCGAAAAACTGTTTTTT. Translating it yields CAGSSPLGTGSEKLFF. V is TRBV7-2 and J is TRBJ1-4; 9 positions match TRBD1. The CDR3 runs to 16 residues. The germline CDR1 and CDR2 sequences are SGHTA and FQGNSA.

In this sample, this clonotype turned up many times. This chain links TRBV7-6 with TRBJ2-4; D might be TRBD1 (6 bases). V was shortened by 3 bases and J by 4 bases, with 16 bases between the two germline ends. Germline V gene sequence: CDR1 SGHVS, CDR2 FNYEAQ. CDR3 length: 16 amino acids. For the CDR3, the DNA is TGTGCCAGCAGCTTTCGCACAGGGTGGGGAAAAAACATTCAGTACTTC. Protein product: CASSFRTGWGKNIQYF.

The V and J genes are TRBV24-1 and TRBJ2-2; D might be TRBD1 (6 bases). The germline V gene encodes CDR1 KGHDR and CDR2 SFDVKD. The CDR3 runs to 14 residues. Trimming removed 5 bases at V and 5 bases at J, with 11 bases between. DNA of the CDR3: TGTGCCACCAGTGGATGGACAGCAACCGGGGAGCTGTTTTTT. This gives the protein CATSGWTATGELFF.

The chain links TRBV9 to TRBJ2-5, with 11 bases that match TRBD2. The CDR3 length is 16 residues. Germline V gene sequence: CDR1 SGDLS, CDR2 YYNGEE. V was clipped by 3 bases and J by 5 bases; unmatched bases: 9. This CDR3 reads CASSADSGRAMETQYF. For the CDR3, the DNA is TGTGCCAGCAGCGCTGATAGCGGGAGGGCCATGGAGACCCAGTACTTC.

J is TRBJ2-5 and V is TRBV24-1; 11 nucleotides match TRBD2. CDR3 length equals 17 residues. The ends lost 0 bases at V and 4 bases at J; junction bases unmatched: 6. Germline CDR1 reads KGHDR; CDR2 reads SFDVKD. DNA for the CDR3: TGTGCCACCAGTGATTTGGGATCTGGACTAGCGGGAGAGACCCAGTACTTC. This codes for CATSDLGSGLAGETQYF.